This T cell receptor (beta chain) was recorded in a study of post-analysis software for immune sequencing data. Study in general: The courses of disease that were included comprised relapsing-remitting, secondary progressive and progressive-relapsing multiple sclerosis. Overall study results and limits: Pronounced co-clustering by F measure was evident among identically batched samples. Comparison with controls showed significantly lower normalized Chao1 diversity in multiple sclerosis patients. The study found TRBV5-6, TRBV5-1 and TRBV20-1 among five or six TRBV segments more frequent in patients than controls.

Concerning this clonotype itself: Its antigen is not identified.

Unique molecular identifiers tagged the TCR beta cDNA libraries. Some 500,000 cDNA molecules were obtained per 1 to 10 million input T cells. TCRdb reprocessed the PCR reads via MiXCR and lists one record per CDR3 protein. The sample lists about 400,000 distinct CDR3 sequences, 30% to 45% occurring once. The V gene's germline CDR1 is MDHEN and CDR2 SYDVKM. CDR3 length: 15 residues. The TCR was taken from a girl aged 5-17 years with multiple sclerosis. The chain uses TRBV28 and TRBJ2-4, with D tentatively TRBD1 (6 bases). The DNA end is more similar to TRBJ2-7, so the J call may be wrong. The sequenced sample consisted of blood. The CDR3 sequence: CASSNTQGTFYEQYF. The CDR3 nucleotides read TGTGCCAGCAGTAACACACAGGGAACTTTCTACGAGCAGTACTTC.